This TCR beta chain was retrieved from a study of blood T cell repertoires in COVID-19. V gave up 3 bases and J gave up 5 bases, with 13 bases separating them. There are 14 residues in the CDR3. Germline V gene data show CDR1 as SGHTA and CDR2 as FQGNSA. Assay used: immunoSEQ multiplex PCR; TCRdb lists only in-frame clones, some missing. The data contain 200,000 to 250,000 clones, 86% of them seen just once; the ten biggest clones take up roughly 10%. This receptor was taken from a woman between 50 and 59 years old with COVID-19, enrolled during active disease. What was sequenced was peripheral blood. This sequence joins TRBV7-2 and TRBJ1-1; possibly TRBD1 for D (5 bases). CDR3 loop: CASSFRPGGTEAFF. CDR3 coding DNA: TGTGCCAGCAGCTTCCGACCCGGGGGGACTGAAGCTTTCTTT. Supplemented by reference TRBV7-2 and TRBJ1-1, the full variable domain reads GAGVSQSPSNKVTEKGKDVELRCDPISGHTALYWYRQSLGQGLEFLIYFQGNSAPDKSGLPSDRFSAERTGGSVSTLTIQRTQQEDSAVYLCASSFRPGGTEAFFGQGTRLTVV.